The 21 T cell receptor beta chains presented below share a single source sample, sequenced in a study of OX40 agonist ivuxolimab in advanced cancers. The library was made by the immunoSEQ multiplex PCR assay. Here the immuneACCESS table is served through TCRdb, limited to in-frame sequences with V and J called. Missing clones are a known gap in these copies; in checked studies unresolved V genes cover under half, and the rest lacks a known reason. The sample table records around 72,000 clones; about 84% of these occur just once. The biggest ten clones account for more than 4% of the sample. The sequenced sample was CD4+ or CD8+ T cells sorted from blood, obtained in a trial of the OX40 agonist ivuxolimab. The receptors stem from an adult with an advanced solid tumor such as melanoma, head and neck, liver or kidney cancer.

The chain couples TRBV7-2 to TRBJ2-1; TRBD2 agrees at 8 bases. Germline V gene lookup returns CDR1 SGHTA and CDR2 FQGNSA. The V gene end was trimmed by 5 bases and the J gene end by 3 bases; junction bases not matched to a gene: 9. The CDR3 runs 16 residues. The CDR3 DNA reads TGTGCCAGCAGCCCATCACTAGCGGTAATCTACAATGAGCAGTTCTTC. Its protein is CASSPSLAVIYNEQFF.

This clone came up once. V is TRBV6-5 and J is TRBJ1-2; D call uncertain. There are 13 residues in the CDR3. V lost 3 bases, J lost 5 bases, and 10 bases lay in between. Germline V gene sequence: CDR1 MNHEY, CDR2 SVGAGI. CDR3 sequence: CASSYSRGYGYTF. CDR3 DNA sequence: TGTGCCAGCAGTTATTCCCGGGGATATGGCTACACCTTC.

The CDR3 sequence is CASSAGTGYHEQYF. In nucleotides, the CDR3 is TGTGCCAGCAGCGCCGGGACAGGGTACCACGAGCAGTACTTC. The chain employs TRBV11-2 and TRBJ2-7; 9 bases map to TRBD1. The CDR3 covers 14 residues. The V segment lost 5 bases and the J segment 5 bases; nucleotides outside the gene matches: 7. Germline values: CDR1 SGHAT, CDR2 FQNNGV.

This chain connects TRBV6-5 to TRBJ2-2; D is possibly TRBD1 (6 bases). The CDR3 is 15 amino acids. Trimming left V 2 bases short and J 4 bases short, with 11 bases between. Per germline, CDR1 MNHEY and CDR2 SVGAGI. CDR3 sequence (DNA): TGTGCCAGCAGTTACCAGGGGACCTTCACCGGGGAGCTGTTTTTT. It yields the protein CASSYQGTFTGELFF.

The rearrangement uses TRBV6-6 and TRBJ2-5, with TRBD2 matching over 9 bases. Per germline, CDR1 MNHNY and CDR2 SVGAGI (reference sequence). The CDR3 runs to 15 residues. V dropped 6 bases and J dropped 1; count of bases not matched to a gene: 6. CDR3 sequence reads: CASRHSRGGQETQYF. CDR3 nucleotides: TGTGCCAGCAGACACTCGCGGGGGGGCCAAGAGACCCAGTACTTC.

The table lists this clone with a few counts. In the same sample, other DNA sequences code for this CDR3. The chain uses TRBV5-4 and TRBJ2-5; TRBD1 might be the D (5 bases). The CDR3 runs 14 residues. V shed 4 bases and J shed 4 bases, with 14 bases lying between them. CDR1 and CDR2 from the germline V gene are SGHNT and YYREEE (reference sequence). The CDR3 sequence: CASSIKLGRETQYF. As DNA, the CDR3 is TGTGCCAGCAGCATCAAGTTGGGGCGAGAGACCCAGTACTTC.

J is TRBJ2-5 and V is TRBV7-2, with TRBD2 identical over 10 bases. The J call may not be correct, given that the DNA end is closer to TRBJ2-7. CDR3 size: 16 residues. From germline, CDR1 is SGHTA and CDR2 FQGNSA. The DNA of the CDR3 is TGTGCCAGCAGCTTAGCGAATAGCGGGAGGCCCCACGAGCAGTACTTC. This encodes CASSLANSGRPHEQYF.

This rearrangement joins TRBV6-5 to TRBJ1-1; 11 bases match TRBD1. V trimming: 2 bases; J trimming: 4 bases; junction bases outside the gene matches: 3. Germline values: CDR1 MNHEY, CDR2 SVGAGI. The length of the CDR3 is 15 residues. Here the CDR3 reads CASSYLGTGGTEAFF. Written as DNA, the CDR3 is TGTGCCAGCAGTTACCTGGGGACAGGGGGCACTGAAGCTTTCTTT.

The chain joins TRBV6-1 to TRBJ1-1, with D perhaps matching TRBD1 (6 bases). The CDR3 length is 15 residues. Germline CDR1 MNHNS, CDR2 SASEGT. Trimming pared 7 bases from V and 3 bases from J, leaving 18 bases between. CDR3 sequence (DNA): TGTGCCAGCAACCTACTACAGGGAGGTGACACTGAAGCTTTCTTT. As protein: CASNLLQGGDTEAFF.

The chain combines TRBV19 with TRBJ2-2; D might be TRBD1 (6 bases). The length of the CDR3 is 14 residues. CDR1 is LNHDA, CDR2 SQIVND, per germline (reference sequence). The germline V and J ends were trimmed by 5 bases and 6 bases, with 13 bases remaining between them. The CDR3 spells CASSRGQVAGELFF. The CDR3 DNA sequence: TGTGCCAGTAGTCGGGGACAAGTGGCCGGGGAGCTGTTTTTT.

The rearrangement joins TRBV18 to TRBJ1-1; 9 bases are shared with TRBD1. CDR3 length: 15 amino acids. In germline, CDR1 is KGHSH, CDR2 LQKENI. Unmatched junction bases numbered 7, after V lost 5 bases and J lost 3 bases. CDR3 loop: CASSFTGGTHTEAFF. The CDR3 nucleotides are TGTGCCAGCTCATTTACAGGGGGCACGCACACTGAAGCTTTCTTT.

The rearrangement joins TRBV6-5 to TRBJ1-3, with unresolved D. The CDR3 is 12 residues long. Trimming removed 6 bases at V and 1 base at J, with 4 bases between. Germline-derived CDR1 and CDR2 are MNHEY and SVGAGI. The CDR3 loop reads CASRGSGNTIYF. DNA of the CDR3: TGTGCCAGCAGAGGGTCTGGAAACACCATATATTTT.

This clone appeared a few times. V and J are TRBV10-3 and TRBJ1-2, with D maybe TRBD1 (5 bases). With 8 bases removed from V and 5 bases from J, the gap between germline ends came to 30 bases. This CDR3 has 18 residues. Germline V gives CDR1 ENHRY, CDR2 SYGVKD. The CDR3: CAIGIDRGAVPTKYGYTF. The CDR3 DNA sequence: TGTGCCATCGGAATCGATCGAGGGGCCGTACCAACAAAATATGGCTACACCTTC.

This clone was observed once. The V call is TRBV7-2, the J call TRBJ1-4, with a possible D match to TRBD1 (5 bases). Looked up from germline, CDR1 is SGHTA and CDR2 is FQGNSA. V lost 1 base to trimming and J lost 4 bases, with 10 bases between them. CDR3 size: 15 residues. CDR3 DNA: TGTGCCAGCAGCTTAGATAGACAGCTTAATGAAAAACTGTTTTTT. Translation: CASSLDRQLNEKLFF. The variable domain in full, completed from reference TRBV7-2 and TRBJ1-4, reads GAGVSQSPSNKVTEKGKDVELRCDPISGHTALYWYRQSLGQGLEFLIYFQGNSAPDKSGLPSDRFSAERTGGSVSTLTIQRTQQEDSAVYLCASSLDRQLNEKLFFGSGTQLSVL.

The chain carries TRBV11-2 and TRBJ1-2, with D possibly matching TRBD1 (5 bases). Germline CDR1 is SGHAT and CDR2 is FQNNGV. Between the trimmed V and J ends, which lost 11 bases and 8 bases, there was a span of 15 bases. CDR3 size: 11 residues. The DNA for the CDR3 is TGTGCCCTCCGGGGGGGAAGGGGCTACACCTTC. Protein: CALRGGRGYTF.

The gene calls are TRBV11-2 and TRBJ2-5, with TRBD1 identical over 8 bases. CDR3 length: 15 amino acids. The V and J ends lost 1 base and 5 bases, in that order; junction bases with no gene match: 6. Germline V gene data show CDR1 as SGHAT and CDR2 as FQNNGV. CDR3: CASSLGPTGGETQYF. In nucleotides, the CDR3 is TGTGCCAGCAGCTTAGGGCCAACAGGGGGGGAGACCCAGTACTTC.

CDR3 nucleotide sequence: TGTGCCAGCAGCCATCCCAGGAGGAGCTACACCGGGGAGCTGTTTTTT. Its translation is CASSHPRRSYTGELFF. V gene TRBV7-2 combines with J gene TRBJ2-2, with D possibly matching TRBD2 (5 bases). Deletions cut 5 bases from V and 3 bases from J, with 16 bases between. Germline V gene data show CDR1 as SGHTA and CDR2 as FQGNSA. This CDR3 region has 16 residues. The complete variable domain, with remaining parts taken from reference TRBV7-2 and TRBJ2-2, reads GAGVSQSPSNKVTEKGKDVELRCDPISGHTALYWYRQSLGQGLEFLIYFQGNSAPDKSGLPSDRFSAERTGGSVSTLTIQRTQQEDSAVYLCASSHPRRSYTGELFFGEGSRLTVL.

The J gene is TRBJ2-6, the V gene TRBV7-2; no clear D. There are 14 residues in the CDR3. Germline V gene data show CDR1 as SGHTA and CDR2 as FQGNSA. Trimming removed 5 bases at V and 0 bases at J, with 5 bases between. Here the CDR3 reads CASSPHSGANVLTF. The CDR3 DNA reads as TGTGCCAGCAGCCCTCACTCTGGGGCCAACGTCCTGACTTTC.

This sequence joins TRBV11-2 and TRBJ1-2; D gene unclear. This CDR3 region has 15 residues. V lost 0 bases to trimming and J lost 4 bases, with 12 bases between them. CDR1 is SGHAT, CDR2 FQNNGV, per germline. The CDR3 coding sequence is TGTGCCAGCAGCTTAGATCGTGCACAGATCTATGGCTACACCTTC. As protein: CASSLDRAQIYGYTF.

As DNA, the CDR3 is TGTGCCAGCAGCCAAGCGGACGGGGCCCACTTCACTACTAACTATGGCTACACCTTC. Amino acids: CASSQADGAHFTTNYGYTF. The V and J genes are TRBV14 and TRBJ1-2, with D maybe TRBD1 (5 bases). The CDR3 extends over 19 amino acids. Between the trimmed V and J ends, which lost 1 base and 0 bases, there was a span of 21 bases. CDR1 and CDR2 from the germline V gene are SGHDN and FVKESK.

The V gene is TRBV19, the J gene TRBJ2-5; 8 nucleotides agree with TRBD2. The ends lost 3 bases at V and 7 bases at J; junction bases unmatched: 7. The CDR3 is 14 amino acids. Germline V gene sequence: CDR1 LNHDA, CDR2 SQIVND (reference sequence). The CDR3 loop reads CASSILAGTVTQYF. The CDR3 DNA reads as TGTGCCAGTAGTATCTTAGCGGGAACGGTGACCCAGTACTTC.